These 8 T cell receptor beta chains share one sample of origin, sequenced in a study of glioma-infiltrating T cells. The iRepertoire nested amplicon-rescue multiplex PCR amplified TCR alpha and beta CDR3s from RNA. TCRdb processed the multiplex PCR reads anew with MiXCR; each CDR3 protein has one entry. The sample contains approximately 20,000 distinct CDR3 sequences, around 24% of which appear only once. Sequencing used glioma tissue, nonneoplastic brain tissue, or PBMCs (not recorded which). The receptors shown here come from a human donor with low-grade glioma or glioblastoma, undergoing nonglioma brain surgery, or in good health (not recorded which).

The chain is built from TRBV4-1 and TRBJ1-1; D is perhaps TRBD1 (5 bases). CDR1 MGHRA and CDR2 YSYEKL come from the germline V gene. The CDR3 sequence is 15 residues long. The V gene lost 3 bases and the J gene lost 4 bases, with 15 bases spanning the gap. DNA for the CDR3: TGCGCCAGCAGCCAGGGAAAAGGAGGGGTCACTGAAGCTTTCTTT. This gives the protein CASSQGKGGVTEAFF.

The sample holds many counts of this clonotype. This chain uses TRBV28 with TRBJ2-3; no reliable D call. V was pared by 8 bases and J by 1 base, with 13 bases between. CDR1 is MDHEN and CDR2 is SYDVKM in the germline V gene. The CDR3 runs 14 residues. In DNA form, the CDR3 reads TGTGCCAGCGGCTTCCTTCAGGGCACAGATACGCAGTATTTT. Protein: CASGFLQGTDTQYF.

In its sample, this clonotype was seen many times. The chain is built from TRBV27 and TRBJ2-7; 7 bases match TRBD1. The J segment lost 8 bases and the V segment lost 10 bases, leaving 14 bases of the junction unmatched. The CDR3 spans 13 residues. Germline CDR1 reads MNHEY; CDR2 reads SMNVEV (reference sequence). The CDR3 spells CAIPTGSPTKQYF. The CDR3 DNA reads as TGTGCCATACCGACAGGGTCCCCGACCAAGCAGTACTTC.

There are many counts of this clonotype. V is TRBV10-3 and J is TRBJ1-2, with D unclear. This CDR3 has 12 amino acids. Germline CDR1 and CDR2: ENHRY and SYGVKD. The V end lost 3 bases, the J end lost 8 bases, and 10 bases lay between the germline ends. As DNA, the CDR3 is TGTGCCATCAGTGATGGGGTCGGGGGCTACACCTTC. Translating it yields CAISDGVGGYTF.

This clonotype was detected many times. V is TRBV6-1 and J is TRBJ2-5; the match to TRBD2 covers 9 bases. This CDR3 has 14 residues. Trimming removed 11 bases from V and 5 bases from J; junction bases left unmatched: 12. CDR1 is MNHNS and CDR2 is SASEGT in the germline V gene. CDR3 region: CASRGRGGLETQYF. The CDR3 nucleotides are TGTGCCTCTCGGGGGCGGGGGGGCCTTGAGACCCAGTACTTC.

The chain carries TRBV14 and TRBJ2-3; D not resolved. CDR3 length: 17 residues. The germline V gene encodes CDR1 SGHDN and CDR2 FVKESK. V lost 1 base, J lost 1 base, and 15 bases lay in between. CDR3 region: CASSQALRGLRTDTQYF. CDR3 coding DNA: TGTGCCAGCAGCCAAGCCCTCCGTGGCTTACGCACAGATACGCAGTATTTT.

A few counts support this clonotype. The genes are TRBV7-6 and TRBJ2-7; a possible D gene is TRBD2 (8 bases). Trimming left V 4 bases short and J 7 bases short, with 20 bases between. In germline, CDR1 is SGHVS, CDR2 FNYEAQ. The CDR3 contains 15 residues. The CDR3 DNA reads TGTGCCAGCAGCTCCGGGACAGCGGGGGTCGGTGAGCAGTACTTC. Residues: CASSSGTAGVGEQYF.

Only a few counts were recorded for this clonotype. The chain uses TRBV29-1 and TRBJ2-2, with a tentative D call TRBD1 (6 bases). The CDR3 loop spans 15 amino acids. V was cut by 3 bases and J by 5 bases, with 16 bases left in between. Germline V lookup: CDR1 SQVTM, CDR2 ANQGSEA. CDR3 nucleotide sequence: TGCAGCGTTGAGAGTGGGGGCGGAGTAACCGGGGAGCTGTTTTTT. Protein: CSVESGGGVTGELFF.